These T cell receptor beta chains were read from a single sample in a study of blood T cell repertoires in COVID-19. Method: immunoSEQ multiplex PCR; TCRdb's copy keeps in-frame clones and lacks some. The table has roughly 40,000 clones, approximately 90% seen once. Sequences were obtained from peripheral blood. These receptors all come from a man in his forties or fifties with COVID-19, enrolled during active disease. Each CDR3 is given with its conserved first and last residue. Each record gives: J gene, clone size, D gene, V gene, CDR3 DNA, CDR3 protein. D genes are given only for firm matches. Clone size is given for some rows only: seen once, a few or many times, or a class if the clone is expanded.

TRBJ2-7 . TRBD2 TRBV7-3 TGTGCCAGCAGCTTAGGCGGGAGCATCAACGAGCAGTACTTC CASSLGGSINEQYF
TRBJ2-1 once TRBD1 TRBV5-6 TGTGCCAGCAGCCCCACCACAGGGGGCTATGAGCAGTTCTTC CASSPTTGGYEQFF
TRBJ1-1 . TRBD1 TRBV3-1/TRBV3-2 TGTGCCAGCAGCCTTCGACAGGGTGGTGGCACTGAAGCTTTCTTT CASSLRQGGGTEAFF
TRBJ1-2 . TRBD1 TRBV6-6 TGTGCCAGCAGTTCGTCGGAACAGGGGGCATATGGCTACACCTTC CASSSSEQGAYGYTF
TRBJ2-3 . TRBD2 TRBV7-2 TGTGCCAGCAGCTTAGGTCTCGCGGGAGGGCCCACAGATACGCAGTATTTT CASSLGLAGGPTDTQYF
TRBJ1-5 once TRBD1 TRBV25-1 TGTGCCAGCAGTGACAGGGGGCGTCGTCAGCCCCAGCATTTT CASSDRGRRQPQHF
TRBJ2-5 . . TRBV4-3 TGCGCCAGCAGCCAAGATCGGGGGGTGCGACAGGGGAAGAGAGAGACCCAGTACTTC CASSQDRGVRQGKRETQYF
TRBJ1-2 . TRBD1 TRBV12-3/TRBV12-4 TGTGCCAGCAGTTACAGGGGAGACTATGGCTACACCTTC CASSYRGDYGYTF
TRBJ2-5 . TRBD2 TRBV9 TGTGCCAGCAGCCCACGAGAGATCCGGTCTAGCGGCCAAGAGACCCAGTACTTC CASSPREIRSSGQETQYF
TRBJ1-1 . TRBD1 TRBV6-1 TGTGCCAGCAGTGAAGTTCCCCGAGGGACAGGGAACACTGAAGCTTTCTTT CASSEVPRGTGNTEAFF
TRBJ1-3 . . TRBV9 TGTGCCAGCAGCGCGGGGGGGACCGGAAACACCATATATTTT CASSAGGTGNTIYF
TRBJ2-1 . TRBD2 TRBV30 TGTGCCTGGAGCTCCGGACTAGCGGGTTACAATGAGCAGTTCTTC CAWSSGLAGYNEQFF
TRBJ2-5 . TRBD2 TRBV7-2 TGTGCCAGCAGCTTGAGCGGGAGCGGGGAGACCCAGTACTTC CASSLSGSGETQYF
TRBJ2-7 once . TRBV7-2 TGTGCCAGCAGCCCCCAACGCGGGTACGAGCAGTACTTC CASSPQRGYEQYF
TRBJ1-2 . TRBD1 TRBV2 TGTGCCAGCAGTGAAAGACAGGGGGGAGGCTATGGCTACACCTTC CASSERQGGGYGYTF
TRBJ1-5 once . TRBV11-2 TGTGCCAGCAGCTCCGCGGGGGGATCTAATCAGCCCCAGCATTTT CASSSAGGSNQPQHF
TRBJ1-4 . TRBD1 TRBV4-1 TGCGCCAGCAGTCCTTCAGGGGGGAGGGAAAAACTGTTTTTT CASSPSGGREKLFF
TRBJ1-1 . . TRBV28 TGTGCCAGCAGCTGGGGAGGGGGACCGAACACTGAAGCTTTCTTT CASSWGGGPNTEAFF
TRBJ2-7 once TRBD1 TRBV11-2 TGTGCCAGCAGGGCCGGGACAGCAAACGAGCAGTACTTC CASRAGTANEQYF
TRBJ2-7 . TRBD2 TRBV18 TGTGCCAGCTCACCACTTGCCCTAGCCTCAAGTCCGGGCGCGGGGGGTATTCAGCAGTACTTC CASSPLALASSPGAGGIQQYF
TRBJ1-1 . . TRBV27 TGTGCCAGCAGTTTATCCGCAGGGGTAGGTACTGAAGCTTTCTTT CASSLSAGVGTEAFF
TRBJ2-2 . TRBD2 TRBV7-6 TGTGCCAGCAGCTTAGGGCGTCCGGGGGGCACCGGGGAGCTGTTTTTT CASSLGRPGGTGELFF
TRBJ2-3 . TRBD2 TRBV11-2 TGTGCCAGCAGCCCCCGACTAGCGGGAGTTACAGATACGCAGTATTTT CASSPRLAGVTDTQYF
TRBJ2-7 . . TRBV7-8 TGTGCCAGCAGCTTAGCGCTCGGGGAGCAGTACTTC CASSLALGEQYF
TRBJ1-1 . TRBD1 TRBV5-1 TGCGCCAGCAGCCCATACGGACAGGGAGGAGCTTTCTTT CASSPYGQGGAFF
TRBJ1-6 . . TRBV30 TGTGCCTGGAGCCGGGAGGGGGGAAATTCACCCCTCCACTTT CAWSREGGNSPLHF
TRBJ2-3 few TRBD1 TRBV6-5 TGTGCCAGCAGTAAACGGACAGGGGGAGATACGCAGTATTTT CASSKRTGGDTQYF
TRBJ2-7 . . TRBV7-3 TGTGCCAGCAGCGCTCGGGTTGGCTCCTACGAGCAGTACTTC CASSARVGSYEQYF
TRBJ2-4 . TRBD1 TRBV19 TGTGCCAGTAGTCCCCGGGACAGAATTAAAAACATTCAGTACTTC CASSPRDRIKNIQYF
TRBJ1-5 . . TRBV19 TGTGCCAGTCAACACGGCGGGGGGCGAGCTGATAGCAATCAGCCCCAGCATTTT CASQHGGGRADSNQPQHF
TRBJ1-3 few . TRBV9 TGTGCCAGCAGCGACACCCCCACGACTGATATTGGAAACACCATATATTTT CASSDTPTTDIGNTIYF
TRBJ2-1 once TRBD2 TRBV5-1 TGCGCCAGCAGCTTGGGGCGTGGCGGGAGGGCCAACAATGAGCAGTTCTTC CASSLGRGGRANNEQFF